This entry features one T cell receptor (beta chain) sequence. This sample is drawn from a study of blood T cell repertoires in COVID-19. Libraries were prepared by immunoSEQ multiplex PCR; TCRdb keeps only in-frame clonotypes and omits some of them. There are tens of thousands of clones in the sample; 75% to 90% occur only once, and about a sixth lies in the top ten. Trimming removed 1 base at V and 7 bases at J, with 16 bases between. This CDR3 spans 15 amino acids. The germline V gene has CDR1 MGHRA and CDR2 YSYEKL. This sequence originates from a human donor with acute or convalescent COVID-19. The donor label of this sample is uncertain. Sequenced input: peripheral blood. The chain carries TRBV4-1 and TRBJ1-1; D is ambiguous. The CDR3 DNA follows: TGCGCCAGCAGCCAAGGAAGGGCAGCGGGGAATGAAGCTTTCTTT. This encodes CASSQGRAAGNEAFF.